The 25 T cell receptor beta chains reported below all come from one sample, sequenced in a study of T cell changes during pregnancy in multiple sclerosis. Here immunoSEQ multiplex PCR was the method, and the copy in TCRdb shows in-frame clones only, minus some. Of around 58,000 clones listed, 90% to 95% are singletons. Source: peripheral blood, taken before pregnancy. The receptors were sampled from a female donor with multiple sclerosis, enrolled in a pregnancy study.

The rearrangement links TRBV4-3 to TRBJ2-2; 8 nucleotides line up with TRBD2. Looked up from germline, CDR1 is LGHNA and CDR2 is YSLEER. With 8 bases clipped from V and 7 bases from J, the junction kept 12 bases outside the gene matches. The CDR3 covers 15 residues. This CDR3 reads CASREGDIRGGELFF. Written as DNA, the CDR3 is TGCGCCAGCCGGGAGGGGGACATTCGGGGCGGGGAGCTGTTTTTT.

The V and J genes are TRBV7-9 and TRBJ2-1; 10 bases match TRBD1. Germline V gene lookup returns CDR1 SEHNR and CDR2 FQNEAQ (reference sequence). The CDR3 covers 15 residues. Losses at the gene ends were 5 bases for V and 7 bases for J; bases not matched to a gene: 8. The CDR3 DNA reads TGTGCCAGCAGCCATGGGGACAGGGGTGAAAATGAGCAGTTCTTC. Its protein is CASSHGDRGENEQFF.

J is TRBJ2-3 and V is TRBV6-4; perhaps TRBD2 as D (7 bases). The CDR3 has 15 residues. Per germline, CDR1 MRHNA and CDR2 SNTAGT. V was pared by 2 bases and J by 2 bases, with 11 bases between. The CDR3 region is CASSDRGAYTDTQYF. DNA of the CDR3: TGTGCCAGCAGTGACCGGGGGGCCTACACAGATACGCAGTATTTT.

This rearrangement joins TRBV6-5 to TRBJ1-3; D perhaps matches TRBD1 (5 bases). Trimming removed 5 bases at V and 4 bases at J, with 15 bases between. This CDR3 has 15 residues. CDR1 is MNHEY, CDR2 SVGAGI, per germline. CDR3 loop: CASSRLRGGGNTIYF. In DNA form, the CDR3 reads TGTGCCAGCAGTAGATTAAGGGGCGGAGGAAACACCATATATTTT.

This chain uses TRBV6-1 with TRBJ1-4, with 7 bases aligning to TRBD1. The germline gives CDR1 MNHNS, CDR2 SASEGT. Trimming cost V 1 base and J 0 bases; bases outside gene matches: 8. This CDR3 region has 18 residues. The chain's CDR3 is CASSEDATGLATNEKLFF. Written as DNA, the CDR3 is TGTGCCAGCAGTGAAGACGCGACAGGGCTTGCAACTAATGAAAAACTGTTTTTT.

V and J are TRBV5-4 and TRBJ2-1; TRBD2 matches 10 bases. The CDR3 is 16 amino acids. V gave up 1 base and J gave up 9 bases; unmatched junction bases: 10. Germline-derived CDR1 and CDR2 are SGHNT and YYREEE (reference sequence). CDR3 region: CASSLTSGGALSEQFF. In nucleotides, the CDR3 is TGTGCCAGCAGCTTGACAAGCGGGGGGGCTCTGTCTGAGCAGTTCTTC. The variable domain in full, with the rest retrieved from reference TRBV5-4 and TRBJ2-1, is ETGVTQSPTHLIKTRGQQVTLRCSSQSGHNTVSWYQQALGQGPQFIFQYYREEENGRGNFPPRFSGLQFPNYSSELNVNALELDDSALYLCASSLTSGGALSEQFFGPGTRLTVL.

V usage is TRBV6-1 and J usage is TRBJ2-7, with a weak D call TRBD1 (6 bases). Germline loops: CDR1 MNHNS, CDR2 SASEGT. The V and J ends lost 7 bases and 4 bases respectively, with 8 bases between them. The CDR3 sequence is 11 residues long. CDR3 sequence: CASKRGYEQYF. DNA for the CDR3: TGTGCCAGCAAGAGGGGGTACGAGCAGTACTTC.

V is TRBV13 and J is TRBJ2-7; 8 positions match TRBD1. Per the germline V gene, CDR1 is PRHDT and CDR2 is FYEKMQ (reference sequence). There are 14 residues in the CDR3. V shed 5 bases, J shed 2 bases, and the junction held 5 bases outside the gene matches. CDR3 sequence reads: CASSPGQGTYEQYF. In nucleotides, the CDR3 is TGTGCCAGCAGCCCCGGACAGGGAACCTACGAGCAGTACTTC. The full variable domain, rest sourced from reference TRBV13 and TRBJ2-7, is AAGVIQSPRHLIKEKRETATLKCYPIPRHDTVYWYQQGPGQDPQFLISFYEKMQSDKGSIPDRFSAQQFSDYHSELNMSSLELGDSALYFCASSPGQGTYEQYFGPGTRLTVT.

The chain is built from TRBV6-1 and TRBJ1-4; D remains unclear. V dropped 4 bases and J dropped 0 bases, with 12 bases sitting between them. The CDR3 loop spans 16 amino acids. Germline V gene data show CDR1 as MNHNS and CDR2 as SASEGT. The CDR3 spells CASSASLLATNEKLFF. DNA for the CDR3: TGTGCCAGCAGTGCGTCATTACTGGCAACTAATGAAAAACTGTTTTTT.

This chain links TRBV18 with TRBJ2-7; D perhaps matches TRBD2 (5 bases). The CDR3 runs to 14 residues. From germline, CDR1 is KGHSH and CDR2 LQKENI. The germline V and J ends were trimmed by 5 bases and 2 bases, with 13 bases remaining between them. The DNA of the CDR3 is TGTGCCAGCTCATACGGGGTGGGGACCTACGAGCAGTACTTC. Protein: CASSYGVGTYEQYF.

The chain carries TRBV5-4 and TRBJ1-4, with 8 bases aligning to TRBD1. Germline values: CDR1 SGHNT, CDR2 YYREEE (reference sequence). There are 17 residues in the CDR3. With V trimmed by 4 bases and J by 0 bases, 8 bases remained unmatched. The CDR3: CASSPGQGATTNEKLFF. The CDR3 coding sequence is TGTGCCAGCAGCCCGGGGCAGGGGGCGACAACTAATGAAAAACTGTTTTTT.

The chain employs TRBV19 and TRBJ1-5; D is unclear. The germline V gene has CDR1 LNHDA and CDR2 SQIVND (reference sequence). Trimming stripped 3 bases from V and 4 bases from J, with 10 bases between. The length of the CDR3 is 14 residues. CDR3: CASSIISSNQPQHF. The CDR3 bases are TGTGCCAGTAGTATCATCAGTTCAAATCAGCCCCAGCATTTT.

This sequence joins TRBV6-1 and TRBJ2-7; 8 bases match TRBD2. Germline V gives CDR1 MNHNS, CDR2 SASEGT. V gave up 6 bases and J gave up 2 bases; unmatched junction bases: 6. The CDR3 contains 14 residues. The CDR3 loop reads CASSGGGGTYEQYF. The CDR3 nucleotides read TGTGCCAGCAGCGGGGGCGGGGGGACCTACGAGCAGTACTTC.

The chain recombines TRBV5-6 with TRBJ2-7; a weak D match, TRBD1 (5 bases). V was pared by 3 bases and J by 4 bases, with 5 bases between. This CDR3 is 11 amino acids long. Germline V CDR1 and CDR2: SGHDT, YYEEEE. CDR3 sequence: CASSSGYEQYF. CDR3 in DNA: TGTGCCAGCAGCTCAGGGTACGAGCAGTACTTC.

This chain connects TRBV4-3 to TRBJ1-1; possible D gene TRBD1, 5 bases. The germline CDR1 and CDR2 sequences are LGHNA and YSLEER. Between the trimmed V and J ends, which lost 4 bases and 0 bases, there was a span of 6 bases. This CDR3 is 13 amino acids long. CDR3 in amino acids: CASSPQVNTEAFF. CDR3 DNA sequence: TGCGCCAGCAGCCCACAGGTGAACACTGAAGCTTTCTTT.

The CDR3 reads CASSQAWRTSNYGYTF. CDR3 nucleotides: TGCGCCAGCAGCCAAGCTTGGAGGACTTCTAACTATGGCTACACCTTC. This chain links TRBV4-3 with TRBJ1-2; D uncertain. Germline V gene sequence: CDR1 LGHNA, CDR2 YSLEER. The length of the CDR3 is 16 residues. Trimming shortened V by 1 base and J by 0 bases, and 12 bases separated the two germline ends.

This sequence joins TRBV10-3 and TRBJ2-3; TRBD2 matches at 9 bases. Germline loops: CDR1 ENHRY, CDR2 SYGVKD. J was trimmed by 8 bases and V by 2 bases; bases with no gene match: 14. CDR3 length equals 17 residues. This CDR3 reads CAISEESGGTLRTTQYF. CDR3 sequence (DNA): TGTGCCATCAGTGAGGAGAGCGGGGGGACCCTACGGACTACGCAGTATTTT.

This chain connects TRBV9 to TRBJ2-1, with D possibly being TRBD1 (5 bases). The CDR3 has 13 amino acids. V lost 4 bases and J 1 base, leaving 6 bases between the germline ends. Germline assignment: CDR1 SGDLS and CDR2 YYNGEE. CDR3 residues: CASSQGSYNEQFF. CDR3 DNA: TGTGCCAGCAGCCAGGGATCCTACAATGAGCAGTTCTTC.

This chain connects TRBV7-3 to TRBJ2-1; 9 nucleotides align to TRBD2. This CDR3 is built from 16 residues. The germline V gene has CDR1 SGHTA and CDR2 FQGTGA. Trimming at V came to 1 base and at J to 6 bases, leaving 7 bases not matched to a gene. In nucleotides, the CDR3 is TGTGCCAGCAGCTTAAATCCGGCGGGGGGGTTCAATGAGCAGTTCTTC. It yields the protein CASSLNPAGGFNEQFF. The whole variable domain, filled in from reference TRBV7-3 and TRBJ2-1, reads GAGVSQTPSNKVTEKGKYVELRCDPISGHTALYWYRQSLGQGPEFLIYFQGTGAADDSGLPNDRFFAVRPEGSVSTLKIQRTERGDSAVYLCASSLNPAGGFNEQFFGPGTRLTVL.

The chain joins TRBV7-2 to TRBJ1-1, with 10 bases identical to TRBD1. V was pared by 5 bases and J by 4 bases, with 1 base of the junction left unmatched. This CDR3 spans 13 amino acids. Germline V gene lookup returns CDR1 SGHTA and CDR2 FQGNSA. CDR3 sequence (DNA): TGTGCCAGCAGCCGGACAGGGGGCACTGAAGCTTTCTTT. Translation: CASSRTGGTEAFF.

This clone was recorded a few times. CDR3 DNA: TGTGCCAGCAGTGAATATAATTTGACAGGGGGCACCGGGGAGCTGTTTTTT. Translated, it gives CASSEYNLTGGTGELFF. This sequence joins TRBV25-1 and TRBJ2-2; 9 nucleotides match TRBD1. Germline trimming cut 0 bases from V and 4 bases from J; bases unmatched to any gene: 6. The CDR3 consists of 17 residues. The germline V gene encodes CDR1 MGHDK and CDR2 SYGVNS.

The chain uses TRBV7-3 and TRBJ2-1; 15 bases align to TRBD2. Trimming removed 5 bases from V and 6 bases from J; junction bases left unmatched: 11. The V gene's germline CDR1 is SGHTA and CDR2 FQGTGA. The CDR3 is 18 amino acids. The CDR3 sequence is CASSRQNPGLAGGNEQFF. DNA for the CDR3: TGTGCCAGCAGCCGACAAAACCCGGGACTAGCGGGGGGCAATGAGCAGTTCTTC.

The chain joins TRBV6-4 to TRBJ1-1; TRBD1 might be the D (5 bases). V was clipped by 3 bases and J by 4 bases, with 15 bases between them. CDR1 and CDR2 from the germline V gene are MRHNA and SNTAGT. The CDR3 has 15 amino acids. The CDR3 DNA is TGTGCCAGCAGTGAAGAGGTAGGGGCCATCACTGAAGCTTTCTTT. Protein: CASSEEVGAITEAFF.

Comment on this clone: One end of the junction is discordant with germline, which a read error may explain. The CDR3 region has the DNA TGTGCCAGCAGTCAAGGGGGAGGCGGGGGCTACACCTTC. This codes for CASSQGGGGGYTF. J is TRBJ1-2 and V is TRBV4-2; D is perhaps TRBD1 (6 bases). CDR3 length: 13 amino acids. The germline V gene encodes CDR1 LGHNA and CDR2 YNFKEQ.

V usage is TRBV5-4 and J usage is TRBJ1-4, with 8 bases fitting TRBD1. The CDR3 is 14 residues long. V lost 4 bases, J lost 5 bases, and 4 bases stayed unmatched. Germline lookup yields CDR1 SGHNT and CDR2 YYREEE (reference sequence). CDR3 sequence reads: CASSADRGNEKLFF. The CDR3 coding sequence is TGTGCCAGCAGCGCTGACAGGGGAAATGAAAAACTGTTTTTT.